Sequencing of this T cell receptor beta chain was carried out in a study of PD-L1 blockade in urothelial cancer. The V end was cut by 2 bases, the J end by 0 bases, with 10 bases between. The CDR3 is 16 residues long. Per the germline V gene, CDR1 is MNHEY and CDR2 is SVGAGI. Profiling relied on immunoSEQ multiplex PCR, and the TCRdb table lists in-frame clones only, not all of them. The sample comprises approximately 48,000 clones, around 79% of which are singletons, and roughly a tenth rests with the top ten. Documented time point: pretreatment peripheral blood. The sequencing here drew on PBMCs, taken around atezolizumab (anti-PD-L1) treatment. This sequence originates from a man in his 70s with urothelial cancer. The chain has TRBV6-5 and TRBJ1-4; D ambiguous. The CDR3 reads CASSYHSLSTNEKLFF. The CDR3 DNA reads as TGTGCCAGCAGTTACCACAGCCTTTCAACTAATGAAAAACTGTTTTTT.